One sample yielded the 4 T cell receptor beta chains listed below, sequenced in a study of early T cells in non-severe SARS-CoV-2 infection. Each CDR3 protein gets one entry after TCRdb re-called the 5' RACE reads with MiXCR. Among about 52,000 distinct CDR3 sequences, less than 9.5% were seen once, and the ten largest hold around 4.4%. What was sequenced was whole blood. These receptors were obtained from an adult who was a healthcare worker with PCR-confirmed SARS-CoV-2 infection or an uninfected control (not recorded which).

The sample holds a few counts of this clonotype. This chain uses TRBV20-1 with TRBJ2-7; D ambiguous. Germline V CDR1 and CDR2: DFQATT, SNEGSKA (reference sequence). The CDR3 extends over 14 amino acids. Trimming took off 6 bases at V and 2 bases at J, with 17 bases between the two ends. CDR3 sequence: CSASATRWTYEQYF. CDR3 DNA: TGCAGTGCCTCTGCGACCCGGTGGACCTACGAGCAGTACTTC.

This clonotype was seen a few times. This rearrangement joins TRBV5-1 to TRBJ1-1, with no clear D. Trimming took off 5 bases at V and 0 bases at J, with 11 bases between the two ends. Germline V gene data show CDR1 as SGHRS and CDR2 as YFSETQ. This CDR3 is 14 amino acids long. CDR3 amino acids: CASSRVDLNTEAFF. The DNA for the CDR3 is TGCGCCAGCAGTAGGGTGGATCTGAACACTGAAGCTTTCTTT.

This clonotype occurred many times. Here the CDR3 DNA reads TGTGCCAGCACGCAGGGACAGGGGACAGATACGCAGTATTTT. Translation gives CASTQGQGTDTQYF. V and J are TRBV25-1 and TRBJ2-3, with 10 bases lining up with TRBD1. CDR3 length: 14 amino acids. Trimming at V came to 7 bases and at J to 3 bases, leaving 4 bases not matched to a gene. Germline V lookup: CDR1 MGHDK, CDR2 SYGVNS.

This clonotype was counted ten times or more. The chain links TRBV4-2 to TRBJ2-7; D not certain. Germline CDR1 reads LGHNA; CDR2 reads YNFKEQ. CDR3 length: 13 residues. V was clipped by 0 bases and J by 1 base, with 4 bases between them. The CDR3 spells CASSQDGSYEQYF. Written as DNA, the CDR3 is TGTGCCAGCAGCCAAGATGGGTCCTACGAGCAGTACTTC.